The rows below give T cell receptor beta chains drawn from one sample of a study of blood T cell repertoires in COVID-19. Assay used: immunoSEQ multiplex PCR; TCRdb lists only in-frame clones, some missing. The sample consists of fewer than 350,000 clones, 81% of them appearing once. Sample: peripheral blood. These receptors were obtained from a woman aged 55-69 years with active or convalescent COVID-19. Each CDR3 is given with its conserved first and last residue. A D gene is named only where the DNA matches it firmly. Some rows mark clone size as missing; the rest say once, few, many or name a class of expanded clone.

clone_size: NA; v_call: TRBV27; j_call: TRBJ2-3; d_call: NA; cdr3_nt: TGTGCCAGCAGGCTCCTTCGGGGCACAGATACGCAGTATTTT; cdr3_aa: CASRLLRGTDTQYF
clone_size: NA; v_call: TRBV19; j_call: TRBJ1-2; d_call: TRBD1; cdr3_nt: TGTGCCAGTTGGGACAGCCCCTATGGCTACACCTTC; cdr3_aa: CASWDSPYGYTF
clone_size: NA; v_call: TRBV4-1; j_call: TRBJ1-2; d_call: NA; cdr3_nt: TGCGCCAGCAGCCCAGTCCCAGGTAGCGGCTATGGCTACACCTTC; cdr3_aa: CASSPVPGSGYGYTF
clone_size: once; v_call: TRBV5-1; j_call: TRBJ2-7; d_call: NA; cdr3_nt: TGCGCCAGCAGCTTGGATCTCGGCCCAGGGGCCGAGCAGTACTTC; cdr3_aa: CASSLDLGPGAEQYF
clone_size: NA; v_call: TRBV19; j_call: TRBJ1-6; d_call: TRBD1; cdr3_nt: TGTGCCAGTAGTACCTACAGGGGACAGAATTCACCCCTCCACTTT; cdr3_aa: CASSTYRGQNSPLHF
clone_size: once; v_call: TRBV12-5; j_call: TRBJ2-7; d_call: NA; cdr3_nt: TGTGCTAGTGCTCGGGGGGGACAGCTCTACGAGCAGTACTTC; cdr3_aa: CASARGGQLYEQYF
clone_size: NA; v_call: TRBV7-6; j_call: TRBJ2-2; d_call: NA; cdr3_nt: TGTGCCAGCAGCCTCCCGGGCGGGGGCGTCACCGGGGAGCTGTTTTTT; cdr3_aa: CASSLPGGGVTGELFF
clone_size: NA; v_call: TRBV7-9; j_call: TRBJ2-5; d_call: TRBD2; cdr3_nt: TGTGCCAGCAGCTTAGGTCGTATAGCGGGGGGGCGCCAAGAGACCCAGTACTTC; cdr3_aa: CASSLGRIAGGRQETQYF
clone_size: NA; v_call: TRBV18; j_call: TRBJ1-2; d_call: TRBD1; cdr3_nt: TGTGCCAGCTCACCAAGGAGCGGACAGGATGGCTATGGCTACACCTTC; cdr3_aa: CASSPRSGQDGYGYTF
clone_size: NA; v_call: TRBV3-1/TRBV3-2; j_call: TRBJ2-3; d_call: TRBD2; cdr3_nt: TGTGCCAGCAGCCACAGCGGGGTCGACACAGATACGCAGTATTTT; cdr3_aa: CASSHSGVDTDTQYF
clone_size: NA; v_call: TRBV19; j_call: TRBJ1-1; d_call: TRBD1; cdr3_nt: TGTGCCAGCATCAGACAGGGAGTGAACACTGAAGCTTTCTTT; cdr3_aa: CASIRQGVNTEAFF
clone_size: NA; v_call: TRBV3-1/TRBV3-2; j_call: TRBJ1-2; d_call: TRBD1; cdr3_nt: TGTGCCAGCAGCCAGAGGGACAGGGGGCGGAATGGCTACACCTTC; cdr3_aa: CASSQRDRGRNGYTF
clone_size: NA; v_call: TRBV6-5; j_call: TRBJ2-7; d_call: TRBD2; cdr3_nt: TGTGCCAGCAGTTACGGGGGGGGACGTTCCTACGAGCAGTACTTC; cdr3_aa: CASSYGGGRSYEQYF
clone_size: NA; v_call: TRBV19; j_call: TRBJ1-1; d_call: TRBD1; cdr3_nt: TGTGCCAGTAGCGATCCAGGGGGCAGGACTGAAGCTTTCTTT; cdr3_aa: CASSDPGGRTEAFF
clone_size: NA; v_call: TRBV7-9; j_call: TRBJ2-3; d_call: NA; cdr3_nt: TGTGCCAGCAGGGAGAGGGAAAGGACAGATACGCAGTATTTT; cdr3_aa: CASRERERTDTQYF
clone_size: NA; v_call: TRBV20-1; j_call: TRBJ2-3; d_call: NA; cdr3_nt: TGCAGTGCTAGTAGGGGACAACAGTTCACAGATACGCAGTATTTT; cdr3_aa: CSASRGQQFTDTQYF
clone_size: NA; v_call: TRBV21-1; j_call: TRBJ2-5; d_call: NA; cdr3_nt: TGTGCCAGCAGGGTGGAGGCTGGTAAAGGGGGAGAGACCCAGTACTTC; cdr3_aa: CASRVEAGKGGETQYF
clone_size: NA; v_call: TRBV7-8; j_call: TRBJ1-2; d_call: TRBD1; cdr3_nt: TGTGCCAGCAGCTCGGGGACAGGGGAGCATGGCTACACCTTC; cdr3_aa: CASSSGTGEHGYTF
clone_size: NA; v_call: TRBV4-3; j_call: TRBJ2-2; d_call: TRBD2; cdr3_nt: TGCGCCAGCACCAAGGGACTAGCGGGGACCGGGGAGCTGTTTTTT; cdr3_aa: CASTKGLAGTGELFF
clone_size: NA; v_call: TRBV19; j_call: TRBJ2-1; d_call: NA; cdr3_nt: TGTGCCAGTAGTATAGGCAGGCCCAATGAGCAGTTCTTC; cdr3_aa: CASSIGRPNEQFF
clone_size: NA; v_call: TRBV12-5; j_call: TRBJ1-1; d_call: NA; cdr3_nt: TGTGCTAGTGGTTTCCTGATTTCGCAACAGGGCACGGGTGAAGCTTTCTTT; cdr3_aa: CASGFLISQQGTGEAFF
clone_size: few; v_call: TRBV7-3; j_call: TRBJ2-7; d_call: TRBD1; cdr3_nt: TGTGCCAGCAGCGCGGGACAGGTTCCCTCCTACGAGCAGTACTTC; cdr3_aa: CASSAGQVPSYEQYF
clone_size: NA; v_call: TRBV9; j_call: TRBJ1-2; d_call: NA; cdr3_nt: TGTGCCAGCAGCGTAGAAGGTGTGGAGGGGCCCGCGGGGGGCTACACCTTC; cdr3_aa: CASSVEGVEGPAGGYTF
clone_size: NA; v_call: TRBV15; j_call: TRBJ1-2; d_call: NA; cdr3_nt: TGTGCCACCAGCAGAGATTCGGCGCAGGGTATATATGGCTACACCTTC; cdr3_aa: CATSRDSAQGIYGYTF
clone_size: NA; v_call: TRBV18; j_call: TRBJ1-2; d_call: TRBD1; cdr3_nt: TGTGCCAGCTCACCACAACAGGGGACTTCTAACTATGGCTACACCTTC; cdr3_aa: CASSPQQGTSNYGYTF
clone_size: NA; v_call: TRBV5-1; j_call: TRBJ1-1; d_call: TRBD1; cdr3_nt: TGCGCCAGCAGCGCGACAGGGGTAAGCCCCTCGGGTGAAGCTTTCTTT; cdr3_aa: CASSATGVSPSGEAFF
clone_size: NA; v_call: TRBV9; j_call: TRBJ1-2; d_call: NA; cdr3_nt: TGTGCCAGCAGCGTAGGAGCAGGGGACTATGGCTACACCTTC; cdr3_aa: CASSVGAGDYGYTF
clone_size: few; v_call: TRBV28; j_call: TRBJ1-2; d_call: NA; cdr3_nt: TGTGCCAGCAGGGACAGCTATGGCTACACCTTC; cdr3_aa: CASRDSYGYTF
clone_size: NA; v_call: TRBV6-5; j_call: TRBJ1-2; d_call: NA; cdr3_nt: TGTGCCAGCAGACCCCGGGGAATTCCTTATGGCTACACCTTC; cdr3_aa: CASRPRGIPYGYTF
clone_size: NA; v_call: TRBV19; j_call: TRBJ1-2; d_call: NA; cdr3_nt: TGTGCCAGTAGTATGGCGGACTATGGCTACACCTTC; cdr3_aa: CASSMADYGYTF
clone_size: once; v_call: TRBV9; j_call: TRBJ2-3; d_call: TRBD2; cdr3_nt: TGTGCCAGCAGCGTAGGTGGGGGGGGTCGAGATACGCAGTATTTT; cdr3_aa: CASSVGGGGRDTQYF
clone_size: NA; v_call: TRBV7-6; j_call: TRBJ1-1; d_call: NA; cdr3_nt: TGTGCCAGCAGCTTAGAGGCGGCGCGTGAAGCTTTCTTT; cdr3_aa: CASSLEAAREAFF
clone_size: NA; v_call: TRBV10-1; j_call: TRBJ1-1; d_call: NA; cdr3_nt: TGCGCCAGCAGTGATGGGGCCAGCACTGAAGCTTTCTTT; cdr3_aa: CASSDGASTEAFF
clone_size: NA; v_call: TRBV6-6; j_call: TRBJ2-7; d_call: NA; cdr3_nt: TGTGCCAGCAGTTACCCCCAGGGGTTCTACGAGCAGTACTTC; cdr3_aa: CASSYPQGFYEQYF